This T cell receptor (beta chain) was sequenced during a study of shared T cell receptors in the human thymus. The CDR3 runs 16 residues. The germline V gene has CDR1 SEHNR and CDR2 FQNEAQ (reference sequence). Trimming at V came to 1 base and at J to 0 bases, leaving 6 bases not matched to a gene. Generated by immunoSEQ multiplex PCR, the TCRdb table keeps only in-frame clones and is missing some. The table includes hundreds of thousands of clones, roughly 88% detected once. This sample also appeared in a second study, on human thymus T cells. That study reports: Healthy Finnish infants undergoing corrective surgery for congenital heart defects were used as donors. Thymic tissue was derived from resections collected during corrective heart surgery. Thymic and blood repertoires appeared to display a bias in their usage of V and J genes. Related studies found that unrelated individuals share highly overlapping thymic repertoires.

The receptor's source is a boy younger than two with a congenital heart defect. Sequences were obtained from thymocytes. The rearrangement links TRBV7-9 to TRBJ2-7; 7 bases fit TRBD2. As DNA, the CDR3 is TGTGCCAGCAGCTTAGGGGGCGAGCGGGGCTCCTACGAGCAGTACTTC. It translates to CASSLGGERGSYEQYF.